What follows are 8 T cell receptor beta chains derived from one specimen sequenced in a study of type 1 and type 2 diabetes patients. Amplification started from genomic DNA. A primer set of 30 forward and 13 reverse primers amplified the CDR3. TCRdb independently ran MiXCR on the multiplex PCR reads; one entry per CDR3 protein. This sample yields about 270,000 distinct CDR3 sequences, of which around 47% are seen a single time; roughly 13% belongs to the top ten. Sequenced material: peripheral blood mononuclear cells (PBMCs). These receptors all come from a young man with type 2 diabetes.

Turning to this clonotype: An end of the junction does not agree with germline; a read error may underlie this. J is TRBJ2-5 and V is TRBV12-5; D is undetermined. CDR3 size: 11 residues. The germline V gene encodes CDR1 LGHNT and CDR2 FRNRAP. The CDR3 is CANGLQETQYF. CDR3 nucleotide sequence: TGTGCTAATGGTTTACAAGAGACCCAGTACTTC.

This clonotype was picked up one time. This rearrangement joins TRBV19 to TRBJ2-3, with D perhaps being TRBD1 or TRBD2 (7 bases each). CDR3 size: 18 residues. Germline CDR1 reads LNHDA; CDR2 reads SQIVND (reference sequence). Trimming removed 5 bases from V and 5 bases from J, with 26 bases in between. Written as DNA, the CDR3 is TGTGCCAGTAGTTTCCGCCAGGGGGGGAATCCTATGCTAGATACGCAGTATTTT. It encodes CASSFRQGGNPMLDTQYF.

This clonotype occurred once. The J gene is TRBJ1-1, the V gene TRBV7-3; no reliable D call. Germline V lookup: CDR1 SGHTA, CDR2 FQGTGA. The ends were cut back, 2 bases at V and 5 bases at J, with 9 bases in the middle. CDR3 length: 13 amino acids. CDR3 region: CASSLDGVTEAFF. In DNA, the CDR3 is TGTGCCAGCAGCTTAGATGGGGTAACTGAAGCTTTCTTT.

This clonotype was found a few times. The V and J genes are TRBV30 and TRBJ2-3; D is possibly TRBD1 or TRBD2 (5 bases each). The CDR3 is 14 amino acids. Germline lookup yields CDR1 GTSNPN and CDR2 SVGIG (reference sequence). With 8 bases removed from V and 4 bases from J, the gap between germline ends came to 19 bases. The DNA for the CDR3 is TGTGCCAGTAGTCCCGGATGGGGGTCAGATACGCAGTATTTT. It yields the protein CASSPGWGSDTQYF.

This clonotype was seen more than once but under ten times. The V call is TRBV19, the J call TRBJ2-3, with 8 bases lining up with TRBD1. Germline V CDR1 and CDR2: LNHDA, SQIVND (reference sequence). V was clipped by 1 base and J by 3 bases; unmatched bases: 3. The length of the CDR3 is 15 residues. The CDR3, as DNA: TGTGCCAGTAGTATAGGGGGACAGGAGACAGATACGCAGTATTTT. It yields the protein CASSIGGQETDTQYF.

For this clonotype: Sequence at one end of the junction differs from germline and may be a read error. The chain couples TRBV4-3 to TRBJ2-1, with 7 bases lining up with TRBD2. The germline CDR1 and CDR2 sequences are LGHNA and YSLEER. The CDR3 is made up of 15 amino acids. CDR3 residues: CASSQVASGYNEQFF. The CDR3 DNA sequence: TGCGCTAGCAGCCAAGTGGCTAGCGGTTACAATGAGCAGTTCTTC.

The chain employs TRBV6-5 and TRBJ2-2, with 8 bases fitting TRBD2. V shed 6 bases, J shed 7 bases, and the junction held 4 bases outside the gene matches. The CDR3 extends over 13 amino acids. The germline V gene encodes CDR1 MNHEY and CDR2 SVGAGI. CDR3 sequence (DNA): TGTGCCAGCAGCGGACTAGCTGGCGGGGAGCTGTTTTTT. It is translated as CASSGLAGGELFF.

This clonotype was observed many times. V is TRBV10-3 and J is TRBJ1-1; tentative D call: TRBD1 (5 bases). V lost 9 bases, J lost 4 bases, and 15 bases lay in between. From germline, CDR1 is ENHRY and CDR2 SYGVKD. There are 13 residues in the CDR3. CDR3 amino acids: CAIQGGLGTEAFF. In DNA form, the CDR3 reads TGTGCCATTCAGGGAGGTCTGGGCACTGAAGCTTTCTTT.